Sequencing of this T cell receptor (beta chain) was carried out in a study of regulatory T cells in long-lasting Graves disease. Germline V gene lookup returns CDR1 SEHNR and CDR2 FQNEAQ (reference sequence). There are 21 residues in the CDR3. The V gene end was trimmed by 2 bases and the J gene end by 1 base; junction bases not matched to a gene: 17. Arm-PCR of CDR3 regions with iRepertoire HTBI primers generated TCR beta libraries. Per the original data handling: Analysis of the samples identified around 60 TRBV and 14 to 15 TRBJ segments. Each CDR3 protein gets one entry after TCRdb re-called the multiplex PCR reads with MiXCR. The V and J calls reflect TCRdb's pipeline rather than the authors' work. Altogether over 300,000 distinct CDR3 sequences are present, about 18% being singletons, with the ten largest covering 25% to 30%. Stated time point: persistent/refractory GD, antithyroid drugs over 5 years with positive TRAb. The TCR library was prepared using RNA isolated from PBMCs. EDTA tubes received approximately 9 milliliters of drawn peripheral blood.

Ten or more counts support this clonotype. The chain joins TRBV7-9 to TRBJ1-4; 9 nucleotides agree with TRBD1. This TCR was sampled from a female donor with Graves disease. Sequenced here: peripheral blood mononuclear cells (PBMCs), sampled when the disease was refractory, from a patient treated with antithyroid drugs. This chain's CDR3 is CASSLSRAKQGARRTNEKLFF. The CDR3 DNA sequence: TGTGCCAGCAGCTTATCCCGGGCAAAACAGGGGGCGCGGAGAACTAATGAAAAACTGTTTTTT.